The clone carrying this T cell receptor (beta chain) was seen many times. The antigen is unknown. Germline V lookup: CDR1 SGHVS, CDR2 FNYEAQ. Trimming cost V 5 bases and J 5 bases, with 9 bases left between them. The CDR3 consists of 13 residues. This record belongs to a study of response to subunit inactivated influenza vaccine. One entry per CDR3 protein results from TCRdb running MiXCR on the RT-PCR reads. The table lists approximately 520,000 distinct CDR3 sequences, 16% of them singletons. Notes on the study in general: It was the authors' suggestion that each seasonal influenza vaccination recruits few new T cells.

The TCR sequence derives from a man between 50 and 69 years old who received an inactivated influenza vaccine. The sample was CD4+ T cells sorted from PBMCs, taken 23 months after vaccination. The rearrangement links TRBV7-6 to TRBJ2-2, with D maybe TRBD2 (5 bases). The CDR3 bases are TGTGCCAGCAGCCAAGCGGAGACCGGGGAGCTGTTTTTT. Translated: CASSQAETGELFF.